Following are 17 T cell receptor beta chains from one sample sequenced in a study of identical twins. TCRdb fed the 5' RACE reads into MiXCR, producing one record per CDR3 protein. The sample includes about 330,000 distinct CDR3 sequences, more than 9% seen only once; the top ten take approximately 7.5%. The data also belong to a second study, concerning yellow fever vaccine responses in identical twins.

The source material was CD8+ T cells sorted from blood. Receptors originate from a woman aged 18 to 35 in good health.

This clonotype came up many times. The chain combines TRBV10-3 with TRBJ2-5, with 8 nucleotides matching TRBD2. Trimming cost V 9 bases and J 1 base; bases outside gene matches: 1. This CDR3 contains 12 residues. Per the germline V gene, CDR1 is ENHRY and CDR2 is SYGVKD. The CDR3 coding sequence is TGTGCCATAGCGGGGGTCCAAGAGACCCAGTACTTC. Amino acid sequence: CAIAGVQETQYF.

This clonotype came up a few times. This chain links TRBV2 with TRBJ2-7, with D possibly being TRBD1 (7 bases). This CDR3 is built from 14 residues. Per germline, CDR1 SNHLY and CDR2 FYNNEI. V was shortened by 6 bases and J by 4 bases, with 16 bases between the two germline ends. In DNA form, the CDR3 reads TGTGCCAGCAGGGGCGGGACAGACCTATACGAGCAGTACTTC. It encodes CASRGGTDLYEQYF.

This clonotype was seen at least ten times. CDR3 in amino acids: CSVEGGQGRYNEQFF. The DNA for the CDR3 is TGCAGCGTTGAGGGGGGACAGGGGCGGTACAATGAGCAGTTCTTC. The rearrangement joins TRBV29-1 to TRBJ2-1; 10 bases are a match to TRBD1. The V segment lost 3 bases and the J segment 4 bases; nucleotides outside the gene matches: 6. The CDR3 spans 15 residues. Germline-derived CDR1 and CDR2 are SQVTM and ANQGSEA.

This sequence joins TRBV9 and TRBJ2-3, with D perhaps TRBD2 (5 bases). The V gene lost 3 bases and the J gene lost 2 bases, with 16 bases spanning the gap. The germline gives CDR1 SGDLS, CDR2 YYNGEE. CDR3 length: 16 amino acids. CDR3 DNA: TGTGCCAGCAGCGAATATGCGCGGGCATACACAGATACGCAGTATTTT. Translation gives CASSEYARAYTDTQYF. The full variable domain, completed using reference TRBV9 and TRBJ2-3, is DSGVTQTPKHLITATGQRVTLRCSPRSGDLSVYWYQQSLDQGLQFLIQYYNGEERAKGNILERFSAQQFPDLHSELNLSSLELGDSALYFCASSEYARAYTDTQYFGPGTRLTVL.

The genes are TRBV19 and TRBJ2-1, with D perhaps TRBD1 (6 bases). Trimming shortened V by 8 bases and J by 3 bases, and 11 bases separated the two germline ends. CDR3 length equals 13 residues. Germline V gene data show CDR1 as LNHDA and CDR2 as SQIVND (reference sequence). Here the CDR3 DNA reads TGTGCCAGTGTAGGGACATTCTACAATGAGCAGTTCTTC. Translated: CASVGTFYNEQFF.

This chain joins TRBV6-5 and TRBJ2-1; 11 positions match TRBD2. Germline V gives CDR1 MNHEY, CDR2 SVGAGI. The CDR3 extends over 19 amino acids. Germline trimming cut 4 bases from V and 8 bases from J; bases unmatched to any gene: 19. CDR3 bases: TGTGCCAGCAGTTTAGCGGGAGGGCCACCATTCATTTCGTCTGATGAGCAGTTCTTC. This encodes CASSLAGGPPFISSDEQFF.

The rearrangement uses TRBV24-1 and TRBJ2-5; 7 positions match TRBD1. After removal of 10 bases from V and 2 bases from J, the junction contained 0 bases not matched to a gene. The CDR3 runs 11 residues. Germline V gene data show CDR1 as KGHDR and CDR2 as SFDVKD. The CDR3 nucleotides read TGTGCCACGGGACAGCAAGAGACCCAGTACTTC. Protein product: CATGQQETQYF.

In its sample, this clonotype was seen a few times. The chain is built from TRBV2 and TRBJ1-1, with 11 nucleotides matching TRBD1. This CDR3 has 20 amino acids. Trimming took 6 bases from V and 4 from J; bases not matched to a gene: 22. Looked up from germline, CDR1 is SNHLY and CDR2 is FYNNEI. The CDR3 DNA follows: TGTGCCAGCAGGACCCGGGACAGGGGGGTTTCTGCCCACAGATCCACTGAAGCTTTCTTT. Protein product: CASRTRDRGVSAHRSTEAFF.

This rearrangement joins TRBV19 to TRBJ2-1; 8 bases are a match to TRBD2. CDR1 is LNHDA, CDR2 SQIVND, per germline (reference sequence). The CDR3 spans 15 residues. Unmatched junction bases numbered 14, after V lost 8 bases and J lost 8 bases. The CDR3 nucleotides are TGTGCCAGTTCGCTCGGGGGGGTCTTACCGGATGAGCAGTTCTTC. It specifies CASSLGGVLPDEQFF.

This clonotype was seen more than once but under ten times. The chain employs TRBV12-3 or TRBV12-4 and TRBJ2-5; unclear D gene. V lost 0 bases and J lost 4, with 6 bases in between. The CDR3 contains 13 residues. The CDR3 sequence is CASSLAERETQYF. The CDR3, as DNA: TGTGCCAGCAGTTTAGCGGAAAGAGAGACCCAGTACTTC.

V is TRBV10-2 and J is TRBJ2-1; 8 bases align to TRBD2. Per germline, CDR1 WSHSY and CDR2 SAAADI. Germline trimming cut 2 bases from V and 4 bases from J; bases unmatched to any gene: 16. The CDR3 has 19 residues. The CDR3 spells CASSERGLETSRQYNEQFF. CDR3 nucleotide sequence: TGCGCCAGCAGTGAGCGGGGACTAGAGACCTCGCGGCAGTACAATGAGCAGTTCTTC.

This clonotype was counted only a few times. The chain links TRBV11-2 to TRBJ2-2; tentatively, D is TRBD1 or TRBD2 (5 bases each). Germline V gene lookup returns CDR1 SGHAT and CDR2 FQNNGV. The CDR3 runs 14 residues. V lost 5 bases to trimming and J lost 6 bases, with 13 bases between them. The CDR3 sequence: CASSPLWDPGELFF. The CDR3 DNA reads as TGTGCCAGCAGCCCCCTCTGGGACCCCGGGGAGCTGTTTTTT.

This clonotype was recorded a few times. This chain joins TRBV4-1 and TRBJ2-7; D is uncertain. Trimming took 3 bases from V and 6 from J, leaving 12 bases between them. CDR3 size: 13 residues. The germline V gene has CDR1 MGHRA and CDR2 YSYEKL. Written as DNA, the CDR3 is TGCGCCAGCAGCCATCCTCGGGCGGCCGAGCAGTACTTC. Its protein is CASSHPRAAEQYF.

Details on this clonotype: Compared with germline, one end of the junction differs, possibly owing to a read error. The genes are TRBV4-1 and TRBJ2-1; the match to TRBD2 covers 7 bases. The CDR3 covers 14 residues. In germline, CDR1 is MGHRA, CDR2 YSYEKL. CDR3 in DNA: TGCGCCAGCAGCCCTAGCGGCTCCTACGATGAGCAGTTCTTC. Translated: CASSPSGSYDEQFF.

The sample holds a few counts of this clonotype. V gene TRBV19 combines with J gene TRBJ1-1; D uncertain. Germline values: CDR1 LNHDA, CDR2 SQIVND (reference sequence). V dropped 3 bases and J dropped 1 base, with 6 bases sitting between them. This CDR3 has 13 amino acids. The CDR3 sequence is CASSISENTEAFF. CDR3 bases: TGTGCCAGTAGTATCTCTGAGAACACTGAAGCTTTCTTT.

This clonotype was picked up many times. The chain has TRBV12-5 and TRBJ2-5; D possibly corresponds to TRBD2 (5 bases). The germline gives CDR1 LGHNT, CDR2 FRNRAP. CDR3 size: 14 residues. The V end was cut by 2 bases, the J end by 3 bases, with 10 bases between. In nucleotides, the CDR3 is TGTGCTAGTGGTTTGTCGCGGGCTGAAGAGACCCAGTACTTC. This encodes CASGLSRAEETQYF.

Only a few counts were recorded for this clonotype. The V gene is TRBV6-1, the J gene TRBJ2-1; a weak D match, TRBD1 (6 bases). V lost 6 bases and J lost 0, with 18 bases in between. Germline values: CDR1 MNHNS, CDR2 SASEGT. The CDR3 runs 17 residues. The CDR3 DNA is TGTGCCAGCAGGAGTATCGCAGGGGCCGGCTCCTACAATGAGCAGTTCTTC. As protein: CASRSIAGAGSYNEQFF.